The rows below give T cell receptor beta chains drawn from one sample of a study of early T cells in non-severe SARS-CoV-2 infection. In TCRdb, the 5' RACE reads were re-called with MiXCR into one record per CDR3 protein. The data show 80,000 to 100,000 distinct CDR3 sequences, approximately 15% seen once. Source material: whole blood. These TCRs come from an adult who was a healthcare worker with PCR-confirmed SARS-CoV-2 infection or an uninfected control (not recorded which). The CDR3 runs from the conserved cysteine through the conserved F or W. A D gene is named only where the DNA matches it firmly. Only part of the rows carry a size: once, few, many, or a class if the clone is expanded.

V: TRBV5-5; D: NA; J: TRBJ2-5; size: few; CDR3: CASSWTPPREETQYF; DNA: TGTGCCAGCAGCTGGACGCCCCCGAGGGAAGAGACCCAGTACTTC
V: TRBV5-1; D: TRBD1; J: TRBJ2-2; size: many; CDR3: CASKGQANTGELFF; DNA: TGCGCCAGCAAGGGACAGGCGAACACCGGGGAGCTGTTTTTT
V: TRBV7-9; D: TRBD1; J: TRBJ2-7; size: many; CDR3: CASSPTGGEQYF; DNA: TGTGCCAGCAGCCCGACAGGGGGCGAGCAGTACTTC
V: TRBV20-1; D: TRBD2; J: TRBJ2-3; size: NA; CDR3: CSARTSGASTDTQYF; DNA: TGCAGTGCCCGGACTAGCGGGGCTAGCACAGATACGCAGTATTTT
V: TRBV4-2; D: NA; J: TRBJ2-1; size: few; CDR3: CASSQEASSYNEQFF; DNA: TGTGCCAGCAGCCAAGAGGCGAGCTCCTACAATGAGCAGTTCTTC
V: TRBV5-1; D: TRBD1; J: TRBJ1-2; size: NA; CDR3: CASSEGQGYGYTF; DNA: TGCGCCAGCAGCGAGGGACAGGGGTATGGCTACACCTTC
V: TRBV2; D: NA; J: TRBJ2-5; size: NA; CDR3: CASSESHTGPRETQYF; DNA: TGTGCCAGCAGTGAATCCCATACCGGGCCGCGGGAGACCCAGTACTTC
V: TRBV10-3; D: NA; J: TRBJ1-2; size: NA; CDR3: CATRGEYYGYTF; DNA: TGTGCCACCCGGGGGGAATACTATGGCTACACCTTC
V: TRBV7-6; D: NA; J: TRBJ2-2; size: NA; CDR3: CASSLSSVNTGELFF; DNA: TGTGCCAGCAGCTTAAGTAGCGTGAACACCGGGGAGCTGTTTTTT
V: TRBV27; D: NA; J: TRBJ2-3; size: few; CDR3: CASSMNQGSYTDTQYF; DNA: TGTGCCAGCAGTATGAACCAGGGGTCTTACACAGATACGCAGTATTTT
V: TRBV6-6; D: NA; J: TRBJ1-1; size: many; CDR3: CASSFLGAGNAEAFF; DNA: TGTGCCAGCAGCTTCTTGGGGGCGGGGAACGCTGAAGCTTTCTTT
V: TRBV12-3/TRBV12-4; D: NA; J: TRBJ1-2; size: many; CDR3: CASSSYPLGYGYTF; DNA: TGTGCCAGCAGTTCATATCCCCTCGGCTATGGCTACACCTTC
V: TRBV30; D: TRBD1; J: TRBJ1-2; size: NA; CDR3: CAWRLTGALTNGYTF; DNA: TGTGCCTGGAGGCTCACAGGGGCACTGACGAATGGCTACACCTTC
V: TRBV12-3/TRBV12-4; D: NA; J: TRBJ1-2; size: few; CDR3: CASGPGTSAGGYTF; DNA: TGTGCCAGCGGGCCCGGGACGTCAGCTGGGGGCTACACCTTC
V: TRBV5-1; D: NA; J: TRBJ2-7; size: few; CDR3: CASSLDGGTFRSYEQYF; DNA: TGCGCCAGCAGCTTGGACGGCGGGACTTTCCGTTCCTACGAGCAGTACTTC
V: TRBV21-1; D: NA; J: TRBJ2-7; size: once; CDR3: CASSPKGGQSYEQYF; DNA: TGTGCCAGCAGCCCCAAGGGCGGACAGTCCTACGAGCAGTACTTC
V: TRBV28; D: NA; J: TRBJ2-2; size: few; CDR3: CASRLDKNTGELFF; DNA: TGTGCCAGCAGGCTGGACAAGAACACCGGGGAGCTGTTTTTT
V: TRBV7-2; D: NA; J: TRBJ2-5; size: many; CDR3: CASSRMPGRSGETQYF; DNA: TGTGCCAGCAGCCGTATGCCGGGTCGGAGTGGGGAGACCCAGTACTTC
V: TRBV29-1; D: NA; J: TRBJ1-1; size: NA; CDR3: CSVRPGADEAFF; DNA: TGCAGCGTACGGCCAGGGGCTGATGAAGCTTTCTTT
V: TRBV7-8; D: NA; J: TRBJ1-2; size: NA; CDR3: CASSLSTGQPRYGYTF; DNA: TGTGCCAGCAGCCTTTCGACAGGACAGCCGCGCTATGGCTACACCTTC
V: TRBV25-1; D: TRBD1; J: TRBJ2-1; size: few; CDR3: CASSVTGGAYNEQFF; DNA: TGTGCCAGCAGTGTCACAGGGGGCGCCTACAATGAGCAGTTCTTC
V: TRBV24-1; D: NA; J: TRBJ1-1; size: NA; CDR3: CATSDSRGPPGGAFF; DNA: TGTGCCACCAGTGATTCGAGGGGTCCTCCAGGTGGGGCTTTCTTT
V: TRBV7-3; D: TRBD2; J: TRBJ2-1; size: NA; CDR3: CASRSPGLAGGSDNEQFF; DNA: TGTGCCAGCAGATCACCGGGACTAGCGGGAGGGAGCGACAATGAGCAGTTCTTC
V: TRBV7-9; D: NA; J: TRBJ1-2; size: NA; CDR3: CASSLEAELDSYGYTF; DNA: TGTGCCAGCAGCTTAGAAGCGGAGTTAGACAGCTATGGCTACACCTTC
V: TRBV29-1; D: TRBD1; J: TRBJ1-2; size: NA; CDR3: CSVAGGNGYTF; DNA: TGCAGCGTTGCAGGGGGTAATGGCTACACCTTC
V: TRBV28; D: NA; J: TRBJ1-1; size: NA; CDR3: CASSLPLSRNTEAFF; DNA: TGTGCCAGCAGTTTACCTCTCTCAAGGAACACTGAAGCTTTCTTT
V: TRBV12-3/TRBV12-4; D: NA; J: TRBJ1-3; size: few; CDR3: CASRWPMDGNTIYF; DNA: TGTGCCAGCAGATGGCCCATGGATGGAAACACCATATATTTT
V: TRBV7-9; D: NA; J: TRBJ2-7; size: NA; CDR3: CASSQARGQREQYF; DNA: TGTGCCAGCAGCCAGGCCCGGGGCCAACGCGAGCAGTACTTC
V: TRBV11-2; D: NA; J: TRBJ2-4; size: few; CDR3: CASSQVTVDIQYF; DNA: TGTGCCAGCAGCCAAGTCACGGTGGACATTCAGTACTTC
V: TRBV28; D: TRBD2; J: TRBJ2-1; size: NA; CDR3: CASRPRQRLRGSSYNEQFF; DNA: TGTGCCAGCAGGCCGAGACAGCGCCTCCGCGGGAGCTCCTACAATGAGCAGTTCTTC
V: TRBV4-1; D: NA; J: TRBJ2-7; size: NA; CDR3: CASSLMVQGGAYEQYF; DNA: TGCGCCAGCAGCCTAATGGTACAGGGAGGCGCGTACGAGCAGTACTTC
V: TRBV6-5; D: NA; J: TRBJ2-7; size: once; CDR3: CASRVAAYYEQYF; DNA: TGTGCCAGCAGGGTGGCTGCTTACTACGAGCAGTACTTC